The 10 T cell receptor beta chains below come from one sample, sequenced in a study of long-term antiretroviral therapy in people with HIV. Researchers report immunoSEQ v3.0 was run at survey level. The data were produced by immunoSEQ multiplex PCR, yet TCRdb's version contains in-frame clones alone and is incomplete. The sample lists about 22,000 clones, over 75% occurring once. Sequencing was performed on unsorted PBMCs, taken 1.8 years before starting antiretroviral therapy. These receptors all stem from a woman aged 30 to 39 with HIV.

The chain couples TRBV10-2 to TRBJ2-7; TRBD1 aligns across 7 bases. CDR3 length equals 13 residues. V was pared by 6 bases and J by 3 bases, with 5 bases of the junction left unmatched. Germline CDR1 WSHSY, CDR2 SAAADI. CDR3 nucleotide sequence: TGCGCCAGCAGGGGACAGATTTTCTACGAGCAGTACTTC. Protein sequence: CASRGQIFYEQYF.

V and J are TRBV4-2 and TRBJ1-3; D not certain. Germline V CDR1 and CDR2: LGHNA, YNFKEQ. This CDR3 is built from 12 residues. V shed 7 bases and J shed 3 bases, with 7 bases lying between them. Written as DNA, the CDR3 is TGTGCCAGCATGGGGTTTGGAAACACCATATATTTT. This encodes CASMGFGNTIYF.

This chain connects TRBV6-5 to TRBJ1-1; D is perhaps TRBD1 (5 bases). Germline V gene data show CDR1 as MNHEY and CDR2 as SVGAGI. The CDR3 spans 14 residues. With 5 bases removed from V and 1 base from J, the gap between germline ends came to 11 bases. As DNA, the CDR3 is TGTGCCAGCAGTCTCGGGACCCAGAACACTGAAGCTTTCTTT. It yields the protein CASSLGTQNTEAFF.

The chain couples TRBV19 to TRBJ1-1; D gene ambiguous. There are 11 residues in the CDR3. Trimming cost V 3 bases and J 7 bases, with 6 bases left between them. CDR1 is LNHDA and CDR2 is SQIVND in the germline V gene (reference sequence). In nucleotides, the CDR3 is TGTGCCAGTAGTATTGGCCATGAAGCTTTCTTT. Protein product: CASSIGHEAFF.

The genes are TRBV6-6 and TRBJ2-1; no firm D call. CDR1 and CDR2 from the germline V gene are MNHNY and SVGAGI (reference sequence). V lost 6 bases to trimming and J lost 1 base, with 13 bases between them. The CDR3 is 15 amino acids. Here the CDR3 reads CASRPPQTSYNEQFF. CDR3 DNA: TGTGCCAGCAGACCTCCTCAGACATCCTACAATGAGCAGTTCTTC.

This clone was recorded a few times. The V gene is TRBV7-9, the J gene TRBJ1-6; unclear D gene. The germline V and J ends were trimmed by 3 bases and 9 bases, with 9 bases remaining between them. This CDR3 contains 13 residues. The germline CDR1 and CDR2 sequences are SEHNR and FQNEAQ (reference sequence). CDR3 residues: CASSLGFSSPLHF. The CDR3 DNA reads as TGTGCCAGCAGCTTGGGATTTAGTTCACCCCTCCACTTT.

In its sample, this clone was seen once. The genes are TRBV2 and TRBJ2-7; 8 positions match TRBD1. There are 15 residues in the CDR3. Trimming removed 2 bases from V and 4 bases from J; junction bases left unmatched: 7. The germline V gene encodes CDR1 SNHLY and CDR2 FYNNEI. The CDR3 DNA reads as TGTGCCAGCAGTGAACAGGGGGCTGCGGCATACGAGCAGTACGTC. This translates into CASSEQGAAAYEQYV.

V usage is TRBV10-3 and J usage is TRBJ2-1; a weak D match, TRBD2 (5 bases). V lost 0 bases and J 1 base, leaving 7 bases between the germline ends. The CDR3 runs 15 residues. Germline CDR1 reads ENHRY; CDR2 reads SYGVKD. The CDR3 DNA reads TGTGCCATCAGTGAGTCGCGGGCTTCCTACAATGAGCAGTTCTTC. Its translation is CAISESRASYNEQFF.

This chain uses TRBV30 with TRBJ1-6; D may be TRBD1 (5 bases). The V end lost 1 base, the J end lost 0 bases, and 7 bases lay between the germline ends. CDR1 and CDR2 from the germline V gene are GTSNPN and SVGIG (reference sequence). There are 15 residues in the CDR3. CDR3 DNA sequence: TGTGCCTGGAGTGGCCAGGGCTCCTATAATTCACCCCTCCACTTT. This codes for CAWSGQGSYNSPLHF.

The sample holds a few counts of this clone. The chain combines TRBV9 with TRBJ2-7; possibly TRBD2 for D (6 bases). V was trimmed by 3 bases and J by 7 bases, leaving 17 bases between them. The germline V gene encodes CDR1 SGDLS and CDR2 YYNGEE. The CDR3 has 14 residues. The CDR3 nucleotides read TGTGCCAGCAGCGCCACACCAGGGACTTTAGAGCAGTACTTC. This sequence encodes CASSATPGTLEQYF.